Below are 28 T cell receptor beta chains sequenced from a single sample in a study of shared clonotypes between healthy human individuals. Profiling relied on immunoSEQ multiplex PCR, and the TCRdb table lists in-frame clones only, not all of them. The repertoire includes about 1.5 million clones, roughly 96% of them detected once, and approximately 1% sits in the top ten. Sequenced: naive CD4+ T cells sorted from blood. Subset: CD45RA+ positively selected. The receptor set was obtained from a man aged 25 to 40 in good health.

The chain is built from TRBV28 and TRBJ2-7, with unresolved D. The length of the CDR3 is 15 residues. V lost 9 bases and J lost 7, with 25 bases in between. The germline V gene encodes CDR1 MDHEN and CDR2 SYDVKM. The CDR3 spells CASVPVQALPREQYF. The DNA for the CDR3 is TGTGCCAGTGTCCCAGTTCAGGCCCTCCCCAGGGAGCAGTACTTC.

V is TRBV2 and J is TRBJ2-1, with 8 bases fitting TRBD2. The germline CDR1 and CDR2 sequences are SNHLY and FYNNEI. With 6 bases clipped from V and 9 bases from J, the junction kept 10 bases outside the gene matches. The CDR3 covers 14 residues. The CDR3 loop is CASRNSGSFGEQFF. The CDR3 DNA reads as TGTGCCAGCAGGAACAGCGGGAGTTTCGGTGAGCAGTTCTTC. Based on the CDR3 plus reference TRBV2 and TRBJ2-1, the full variable domain is EPEVTQTPSHQVTQMGQEVILRCVPISNHLYFYWYRQILGQKVEFLVSFYNNEISEKSEIFDDQFSVERPDGSNFTLKIRSTKLEDSAMYFCASRNSGSFGEQFFGPGTRLTVL.

The chain joins TRBV9 to TRBJ2-7, with D possibly matching TRBD1 (5 bases). Trimming pared 3 bases from V and 3 bases from J, leaving 13 bases between. The germline CDR1 and CDR2 sequences are SGDLS and YYNGEE. The CDR3 is 14 amino acids. CDR3 in amino acids: CASSAHTGIYEQYF. The DNA of the CDR3 is TGTGCCAGCAGCGCCCATACAGGTATCTACGAGCAGTACTTC.

This chain connects TRBV9 to TRBJ1-2, with 8 bases identical to TRBD1. From germline, CDR1 is SGDLS and CDR2 YYNGEE. The CDR3 has 13 residues. V was pared by 2 bases and J by 9 bases, with 6 bases of the junction left unmatched. The CDR3 sequence: CASSVGAGGSYTF. CDR3 DNA sequence: TGTGCCAGCAGCGTTGGGGCAGGGGGCAGCTACACCTTC.

The J gene is TRBJ1-4, the V gene TRBV29-1; D gene unclear. The V and J ends lost 7 bases and 3 bases respectively, with 9 bases between them. In germline, CDR1 is SQVTM, CDR2 ANQGSEA. This CDR3 spans 12 amino acids. The CDR3 DNA is TGCAGCGCCCTATGGGCTAATGAAAAACTGTTTTTT. This codes for CSALWANEKLFF.

The V and J genes are TRBV9 and TRBJ2-1; 7 nucleotides line up with TRBD2. The V gene's germline CDR1 is SGDLS and CDR2 YYNGEE. J gave up 1 base and V 6 bases, and 4 bases lay outside the gene matches. CDR3 length equals 14 residues. CDR3 sequence: CASTRGVSYNEQFF. The CDR3 coding sequence is TGTGCCAGCACCCGGGGGGTTTCCTACAATGAGCAGTTCTTC.

The chain has TRBV6-1 and TRBJ2-7; 7 bases agree with TRBD2. Germline assignment: CDR1 MNHNS and CDR2 SASEGT. The CDR3 has 15 amino acids. Trimming cost V 5 bases and J 10 bases; bases outside gene matches: 17. CDR3 in amino acids: CASSNLARRESPQYF. The CDR3 coding sequence is TGTGCCAGCAGTAACCTAGCTCGGCGGGAGAGCCCCCAGTACTTC.

A note on this clone: Other DNA sequences in the sample encode the same CDR3. This chain uses TRBV7-8 with TRBJ2-7; TRBD2 might be the D (7 bases). CDR1 is SGHVS and CDR2 is FQNEAQ in the germline V gene. The CDR3 is made up of 12 amino acids. Trimming stripped 5 bases from V and 6 bases from J, with 11 bases between. The CDR3 region has the DNA TGTGCCAGCAGCCTAGGGGGGGGCGAGCAGTACTTC. Amino acid sequence: CASSLGGGEQYF.

The genes are TRBV7-3 and TRBJ2-7, with D unresolved. This CDR3 is built from 15 residues. Germline V gene sequence: CDR1 SGHTA, CDR2 FQGTGA. V gave up 5 bases and J gave up 3 bases, with 17 bases separating them. The CDR3 region has the DNA TGTGCCAGCAGCAATCAAAGGGAAAGGGACTACGAGCAGTACTTC. This translates into CASSNQRERDYEQYF.

The sample holds one count of this clone. The rearrangement joins TRBV12-5 to TRBJ2-1; 15 bases are a match to TRBD2. Germline V gene sequence: CDR1 LGHNT, CDR2 FRNRAP. The CDR3 length is 16 residues. Trimming at V came to 5 bases and at J to 7 bases, leaving 6 bases not matched to a gene. CDR3 nucleotides: TGTGCTAGTGGTCCGGCCGGGACTAGCGGGAGGAATGAGCAGTTCTTC. It yields the protein CASGPAGTSGRNEQFF.

The rearrangement uses TRBV4-3 and TRBJ2-7, with no clear D. With 0 bases removed from V and 4 bases from J, the gap between germline ends came to 10 bases. CDR3 length equals 14 residues. CDR1 is LGHNA, CDR2 YSLEER, per germline. Written as DNA, the CDR3 is TGCGCCAGCAGCCAAGAAATAAAAGGTTACGAGCAGTACTTC. Its protein product is CASSQEIKGYEQYF.

The count of this clone is one. V gene TRBV4-1 combines with J gene TRBJ1-4; D is perhaps TRBD1 (6 bases). This CDR3 has 14 amino acids. V dropped 4 bases and J dropped 3 bases, with 9 bases sitting between them. The germline CDR1 and CDR2 sequences are MGHRA and YSYEKL. The CDR3 here is CASSRQEANEKLFF. The DNA for the CDR3 is TGCGCCAGCAGCCGACAGGAGGCTAATGAAAAACTGTTTTTT.

Only one count was recorded for this clone. The chain employs TRBV11-3 and TRBJ2-3; 8 bases line up with TRBD2. With 5 bases clipped from V and 1 base from J, the junction kept 11 bases outside the gene matches. The CDR3 length is 17 residues. CDR1 is SGHNT, CDR2 YENEEA, per germline. The CDR3 loop is CASSTGTRTIGTDTQYF. CDR3 DNA: TGTGCCAGCAGCACCGGGACTAGAACGATCGGCACAGATACGCAGTATTTT.

V gene TRBV7-2 combines with J gene TRBJ1-4, with TRBD1 identical over 10 bases. This CDR3 is built from 15 residues. Germline V CDR1 and CDR2: SGHTA, FQGNSA. V lost 5 bases, J lost 6 bases, and 6 bases stayed unmatched. CDR3 protein: CASSKDRGRHEKLFF. In DNA form, the CDR3 reads TGTGCCAGCAGCAAAGACAGGGGGCGTCATGAAAAACTGTTTTTT.

V usage is TRBV11-3 and J usage is TRBJ2-3; the D gene is possibly TRBD2 (6 bases). This CDR3 has 13 amino acids. In germline, CDR1 is SGHNT, CDR2 YENEEA. The ends were cut back, 5 bases at V and 2 bases at J, with 8 bases in the middle. The CDR3 bases are TGTGCCAGCAGCCCGGGGGACACAGATACGCAGTATTTT. It yields the protein CASSPGDTDTQYF.

The V gene is TRBV14, the J gene TRBJ2-7, with D unclear. With 8 bases removed from V and 3 bases from J, the gap between germline ends came to 20 bases. CDR1 SGHDN and CDR2 FVKESK come from the germline V gene. This CDR3 contains 15 residues. The CDR3 is CASSSSSGVGYEQYF. The CDR3 region has the DNA TGTGCCAGCTCTTCGAGTTCTGGAGTGGGCTACGAGCAGTACTTC.

V gene TRBV29-1 combines with J gene TRBJ2-1, with D tentatively TRBD1 or TRBD2 (7 bases each). The CDR3 contains 14 residues. Germline V CDR1 and CDR2: SQVTM, ANQGSEA. Trimming took off 7 bases at V and 3 bases at J, with 16 bases between the two ends. CDR3 DNA: TGCAGCGCCGCGGGGGACAGATACTACAATGAGCAGTTCTTC. Amino acid sequence: CSAAGDRYYNEQFF.

This chain uses TRBV6-5 with TRBJ2-3, with 7 bases that match TRBD1. Germline lookup yields CDR1 MNHEY and CDR2 SVGAGI. The CDR3 has 14 amino acids. The junction had 3 bases not matched to a gene; V was cut back by 5 bases and J by 1 base. CDR3 residues: CASSATGGTDTQYF. CDR3 DNA sequence: TGTGCCAGCAGTGCCACAGGGGGCACAGATACGCAGTATTTT.

The CDR3 region is CASSVESGSSYEQYF. CDR3 DNA: TGTGCCAGCAGTGTTGAAAGCGGCAGCTCCTACGAGCAGTACTTC. The gene calls are TRBV6-4 and TRBJ2-7, with D possibly being TRBD2 (5 bases). CDR1 is MRHNA, CDR2 SNTAGT, per germline. The V end was cut by 4 bases, the J end by 0 bases, with 13 bases between. The CDR3 consists of 15 residues.

As for this clone: This specimen includes other DNA sequences encoding the same CDR3. The chain links TRBV18 to TRBJ1-1; maybe TRBD1 (5 bases). Germline V gene lookup returns CDR1 KGHSH and CDR2 LQKENI. The CDR3 length is 14 residues. Trimming left V 2 bases short and J 0 bases short, with 7 bases between. CDR3 DNA: TGTGCCAGCTCACCAACAGGAATGAACACTGAAGCTTTCTTT. This sequence encodes CASSPTGMNTEAFF.

This chain uses TRBV7-9 with TRBJ2-7; D gene uncertain. Trimming shortened V by 6 bases and J by 2 bases, and 17 bases separated the two germline ends. The CDR3 is made up of 15 amino acids. The germline V gene has CDR1 SEHNR and CDR2 FQNEAQ (reference sequence). The CDR3 DNA sequence: TGTGCCAGCAGTCTTTTAGTAGGTCCCACCTACGAGCAGTACTTC. Encoded protein: CASSLLVGPTYEQYF.

The CDR3 spells CASSLTVGDTQYF. In DNA, the CDR3 is TGTGCCAGCAGTCTGACAGTGGGAGATACGCAGTATTTT. V usage is TRBV2 and J usage is TRBJ2-3; TRBD1 might be the D (5 bases). The CDR3 runs 13 residues. Germline assignment: CDR1 SNHLY and CDR2 FYNNEI. The ends were cut back, 5 bases at V and 5 bases at J, with 11 bases in the middle.

The chain uses TRBV5-1 and TRBJ2-7; 13 bases fit TRBD2. Unmatched junction bases numbered 4, after V lost 4 bases and J lost 0 bases. CDR1 SGHRS and CDR2 YFSETQ come from the germline V gene. CDR3 length equals 16 residues. CDR3 sequence reads: CASSAGLAGISYEQYF. In nucleotides, the CDR3 is TGCGCCAGCAGCGCGGGACTAGCGGGGATCTCCTACGAGCAGTACTTC. Using reference TRBV5-1 and TRBJ2-7 for the parts outside the CDR3, the full variable domain is KAGVTQTPRYLIKTRGQQVTLSCSPISGHRSVSWYQQTPGQGLQFLFEYFSETQRNKGNFPGRFSGRQFSNSRSEMNVSTLELGDSALYLCASSAGLAGISYEQYFGPGTRLTVT.

The CDR3 is CSVEGDRVGEQYF. The CDR3 nucleotides read TGCAGCGTTGAAGGCGACAGGGTGGGCGAGCAGTACTTC. V and J are TRBV29-1 and TRBJ2-7; 7 nucleotides align to TRBD1. The CDR3 consists of 13 residues. The germline CDR1 and CDR2 sequences are SQVTM and ANQGSEA. The V gene end was trimmed by 1 base and the J gene end by 6 bases; junction bases not matched to a gene: 6.

The gene calls are TRBV11-1 and TRBJ2-5; possibly TRBD1 or TRBD2 for D (5 bases each). Trimming shortened V by 4 bases and J by 2 bases, and 17 bases separated the two germline ends. From germline, CDR1 is SGHAT and CDR2 FQDESV (reference sequence). The CDR3 covers 16 residues. The CDR3: CASSSGTADRQETQYF. The CDR3, as DNA: TGTGCCAGCAGCTCGGGGACGGCAGACCGACAAGAGACCCAGTACTTC.

Details on this clone: In the same sample, other DNA sequences code for this CDR3. The chain links TRBV19 to TRBJ1-1; D remains unclear. Trimming removed 5 bases from V and 1 base from J, with 8 bases in between. CDR1 LNHDA and CDR2 SQIVND come from the germline V gene (reference sequence). The CDR3 sequence is 13 residues long. CDR3 DNA: TGTGCCAGTAGTCCGGGAACGAACACTGAAGCTTTCTTT. Its protein product is CASSPGTNTEAFF.

The J gene is TRBJ1-2, the V gene TRBV5-1; D is unclear. The CDR3 runs to 14 residues. CDR1 and CDR2 (germline): SGHRS, YFSETQ. Trimming shortened V by 1 base and J by 2 bases, and 9 bases separated the two germline ends. The CDR3 DNA is TGCGCCAGCAGCTTGACCGACGGGAACTATGGCTACACCTTC. This codes for CASSLTDGNYGYTF. The complete variable domain, with remaining parts taken from reference TRBV5-1 and TRBJ1-2, reads KAGVTQTPRYLIKTRGQQVTLSCSPISGHRSVSWYQQTPGQGLQFLFEYFSETQRNKGNFPGRFSGRQFSNSRSEMNVSTLELGDSALYLCASSLTDGNYGYTFGSGTRLTVV.

This chain connects TRBV10-1 to TRBJ1-1; D ambiguous. The germline V and J ends were trimmed by 2 bases and 1 base, with 8 bases remaining between them. This CDR3 is 14 amino acids long. CDR1 and CDR2 from the germline V gene are WNHNN and SYGVQD (reference sequence). CDR3 in DNA: TGCGCCAGCAGTGAGGAGGGAAGGAACACTGAAGCTTTCTTT. Protein: CASSEEGRNTEAFF.